The 2 T cell receptor beta chains in this list originate from one sample, sequenced in a study of blood T cell repertoires in COVID-19. The method was immunoSEQ multiplex PCR; TCRdb's version includes in-frame clones alone and lacks a portion of them. The sample contains about 210,000 clones, more than 75% of which appear only once. The sequencing sample was made of peripheral blood. The receptors originated from an older woman with COVID-19, enrolled during active disease.

V gene TRBV4-3 combines with J gene TRBJ1-6; 7 bases agree with TRBD1. The CDR3 covers 15 residues. Germline CDR1 LGHNA, CDR2 YSLEER. The V gene end was trimmed by 1 base and the J gene end by 10 bases; junction bases not matched to a gene: 7. The CDR3 here is CASSQVDREDSPLHF. DNA for the CDR3: TGCGCCAGCAGCCAAGTTGACAGGGAAGACTCACCCCTCCACTTT.

The rearrangement joins TRBV27 to TRBJ2-1; TRBD2 matches at 10 bases. Germline V gene data show CDR1 as MNHEY and CDR2 as SMNVEV (reference sequence). V lost 8 bases and J lost 9; bases outside the gene matches: 16. The CDR3 contains 16 residues. CDR3 DNA: TGTGCCAGCTCAGGGGGGGTGGGACTAGCGTTTCGTGAGCAGTTCTTC. This sequence encodes CASSGGVGLAFREQFF.